Listed below are T cell receptor beta chains from one sample, sequenced in a study of cytomegalovirus exposure and HLA in healthy donors. The table came from immunoSEQ multiplex PCR; TCRdb's copy has only in-frame clones and leaves some out. The sample includes roughly 180,000 clones, approximately 84% of them seen just once. The source material was PBMCs. The receptors here all came from a young man in good health and CMV-seropositive. Both conserved end residues are trimmed from each CDR3. Clone size, where shown, is once, few, many, or a class for clones that have expanded.

TRBV6-4	few	ASSDGSSYNEQF
TRBV6-4	once	ASSEGQGNYGYT
TRBV4-3	NA	ASSSYRGNEKLF
TRBV2	NA	ASSTGTHTNTEAF
TRBV27	few	ASSVDRVGNTIY
TRBV19	NA	ASSIGRGPYEQY
TRBV6-4	NA	ARGGGTQY
TRBV2	NA	ASSEGQGSFDTQY
TRBV6-5	NA	ASSISREGTMGYT
TRBV4-3	NA	ASSLRTSGYGYT
TRBV6-4	NA	ASSDYKTDRNGYT
TRBV4-1	NA	ASSHGQGALTEAF
TRBV20-1	NA	SARDLAEQF
TRBV30	NA	AWSRDREGRNTIY
TRBV10-3	NA	AISDFMQGNTGELF
TRBV7-2	NA	ASSSSVTYEQY
TRBV6-5	NA	ASSYSGTGSWEQY
TRBV6-1	few	ASLGSGRAGDTQY
TRBV9	NA	ASSVEIEISGNTIY
TRBV28	few	ASRYTTEAF
TRBV4-3	NA	ASSQDGGSNYEQY
TRBV6-1	NA	ASSEATGGREKLF
TRBV10-1	NA	ASSPPYRPSSYNEQF
TRBV9	NA	ASSPQPGQGSGGYT
TRBV5-5	NA	ASSAPRQLNTEAF
TRBV10-3	NA	AISEFPGTSGNTDTQY
TRBV6-5	NA	ASSYTVMNTEAF
TRBV5-1	NA	ASSFEGGSFYEQY
TRBV7-9	NA	ASSLTGGPGQY
TRBV19	NA	ASSIGGFTEAF
TRBV5-4	few	ASSPGAGYGYT
TRBV19	once	ASSMTFSYEQY
TRBV6-5	once	ASSTSGVAGEQY
TRBV7-9	NA	ASSPPVGTGTSVYEQY
TRBV28	NA	ASSLGGEGGYYNEQF
TRBV6-1	few	ASSARQYNEQF
TRBV30	NA	AWSVPLAGGTDTQY
TRBV7-2	NA	ASSLHGNQPQH
TRBV11-1	NA	ASSLEQPQETQY
TRBV30	few	AWTVGAYEQY
TRBV5-6	NA	ASSRTGNGYGYT
TRBV11-2	once	ASSPSGLSTNEQF
TRBV20-1	NA	GLRVGETQY
TRBV15	NA	ATSRDSQSTHVIEQY
TRBV6-1	NA	ASSEEASGREYEQY
TRBV7-3	once	ASSPGIQETQY
TRBV4-2	NA	ASSPDRDRYT
TRBV4-1	NA	ASSQIISGANVLT
TRBV7-9	NA	ASRQGNSYEQY
TRBV4-2	NA	ASSQAGENTIY
TRBV4-2	NA	ASSQELGVDEQY
TRBV7-2	NA	ASSFGSQLF
TRBV2	NA	ASIGLAGGPGEQY